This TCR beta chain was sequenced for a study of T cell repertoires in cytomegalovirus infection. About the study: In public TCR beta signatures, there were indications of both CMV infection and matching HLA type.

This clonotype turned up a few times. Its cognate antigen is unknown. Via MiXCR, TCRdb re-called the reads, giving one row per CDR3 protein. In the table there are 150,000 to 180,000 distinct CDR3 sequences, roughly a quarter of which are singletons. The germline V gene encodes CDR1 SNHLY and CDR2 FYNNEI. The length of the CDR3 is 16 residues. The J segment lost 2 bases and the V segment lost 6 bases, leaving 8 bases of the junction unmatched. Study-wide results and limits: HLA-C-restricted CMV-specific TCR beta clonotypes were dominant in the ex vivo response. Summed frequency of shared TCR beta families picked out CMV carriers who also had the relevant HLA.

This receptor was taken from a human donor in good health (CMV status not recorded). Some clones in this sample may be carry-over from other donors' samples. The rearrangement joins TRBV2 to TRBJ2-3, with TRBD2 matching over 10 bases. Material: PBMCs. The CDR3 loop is CASRRRLAGDTDTQYF. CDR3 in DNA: TGTGCCAGCAGAAGAAGGCTAGCGGGAGACACAGATACGCAGTATTTT.